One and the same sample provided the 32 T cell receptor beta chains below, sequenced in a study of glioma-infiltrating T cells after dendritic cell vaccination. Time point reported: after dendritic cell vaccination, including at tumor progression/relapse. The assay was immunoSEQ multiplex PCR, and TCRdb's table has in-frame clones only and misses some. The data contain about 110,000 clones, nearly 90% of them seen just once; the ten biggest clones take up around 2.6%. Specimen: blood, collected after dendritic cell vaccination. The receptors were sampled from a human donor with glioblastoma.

This CDR3 reads CASSRGSISYEQYF. In DNA form, the CDR3 reads TGTGCCAGTAGTCGCGGCAGCATCTCCTACGAGCAGTACTTC. The J gene is TRBJ2-7, the V gene TRBV19, with D unresolved. V was shortened by 5 bases and J by 0 bases, with 11 bases between the two germline ends. The germline V gene has CDR1 LNHDA and CDR2 SQIVND (reference sequence). The CDR3 runs 14 residues.

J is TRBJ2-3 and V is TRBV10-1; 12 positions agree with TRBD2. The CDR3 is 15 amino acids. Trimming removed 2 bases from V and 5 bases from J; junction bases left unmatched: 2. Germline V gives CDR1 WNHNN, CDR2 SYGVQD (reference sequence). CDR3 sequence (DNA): TGCGCCAGCAGTGAGACTAGCGGGAGGATAGATACGCAGTATTTT. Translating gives CASSETSGRIDTQYF.

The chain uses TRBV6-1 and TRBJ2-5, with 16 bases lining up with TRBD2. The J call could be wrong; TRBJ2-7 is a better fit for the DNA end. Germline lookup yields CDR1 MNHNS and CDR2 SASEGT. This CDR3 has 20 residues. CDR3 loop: CASSDKWGTSGRALSYEQYF. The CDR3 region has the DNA TGTGCCAGCAGTGATAAGTGGGGGACTAGCGGGAGGGCCTTATCCTACGAGCAGTACTTC.

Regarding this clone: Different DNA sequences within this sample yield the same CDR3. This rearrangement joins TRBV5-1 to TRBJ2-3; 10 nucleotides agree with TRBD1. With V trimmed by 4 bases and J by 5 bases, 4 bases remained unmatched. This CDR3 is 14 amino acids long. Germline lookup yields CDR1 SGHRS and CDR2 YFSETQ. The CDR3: CASSPGQGRDTQYF. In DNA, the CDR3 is TGCGCCAGCAGCCCGGGACAGGGGAGAGATACGCAGTATTTT. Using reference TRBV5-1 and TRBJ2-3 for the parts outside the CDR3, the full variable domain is KAGVTQTPRYLIKTRGQQVTLSCSPISGHRSVSWYQQTPGQGLQFLFEYFSETQRNKGNFPGRFSGRQFSNSRSEMNVSTLELGDSALYLCASSPGQGRDTQYFGPGTRLTVL.

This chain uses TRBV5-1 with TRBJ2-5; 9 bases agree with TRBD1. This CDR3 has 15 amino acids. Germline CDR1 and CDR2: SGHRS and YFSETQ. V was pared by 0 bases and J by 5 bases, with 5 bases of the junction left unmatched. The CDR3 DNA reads TGCGCCAGCAGCTTGGAGACAGGGGGACGGGAGACCCAGTACTTC. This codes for CASSLETGGRETQYF.

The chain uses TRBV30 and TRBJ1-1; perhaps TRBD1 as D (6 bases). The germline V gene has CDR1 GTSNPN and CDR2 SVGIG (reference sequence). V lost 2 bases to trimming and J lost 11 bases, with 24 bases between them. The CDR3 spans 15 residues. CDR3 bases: TGTGCCTGGAGTCCTCCCCCGACAGGCTGGCCGGTCGCTTTCTTT. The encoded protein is CAWSPPPTGWPVAFF.

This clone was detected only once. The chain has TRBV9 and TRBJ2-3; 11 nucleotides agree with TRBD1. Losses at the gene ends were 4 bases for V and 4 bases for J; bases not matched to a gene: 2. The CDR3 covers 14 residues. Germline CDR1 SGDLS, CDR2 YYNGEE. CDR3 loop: CASSWTGGPDTQYF. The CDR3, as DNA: TGTGCCAGCAGCTGGACAGGGGGCCCAGATACGCAGTATTTT.

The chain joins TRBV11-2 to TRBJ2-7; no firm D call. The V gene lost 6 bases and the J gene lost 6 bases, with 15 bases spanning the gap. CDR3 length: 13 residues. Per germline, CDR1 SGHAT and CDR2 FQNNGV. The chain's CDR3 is CASRPPVYSEQYF. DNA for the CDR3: TGTGCCAGCAGGCCGCCGGTCTACTCCGAGCAGTACTTC.

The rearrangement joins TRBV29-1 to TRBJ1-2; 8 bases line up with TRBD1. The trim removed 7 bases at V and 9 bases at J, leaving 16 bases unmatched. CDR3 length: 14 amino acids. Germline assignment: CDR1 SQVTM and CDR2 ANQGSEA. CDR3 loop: CSGNIRGREDRYTF. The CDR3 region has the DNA TGCAGCGGGAACATCAGGGGGCGAGAAGACCGCTACACCTTC. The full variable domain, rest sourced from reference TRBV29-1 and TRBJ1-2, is SAVISQKPSRDICQRGTSLTIQCQVDSQVTMMFWYRQQPGQSLTLIATANQGSEATYESGFVIDKFPISRPNLTFSTLTVSNMSPEDSSIYLCSGNIRGREDRYTFGSGTRLTVV.

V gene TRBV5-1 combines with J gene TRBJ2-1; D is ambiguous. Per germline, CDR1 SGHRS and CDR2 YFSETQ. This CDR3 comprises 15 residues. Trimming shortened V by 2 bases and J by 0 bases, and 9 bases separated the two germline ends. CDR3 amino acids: CASSFLEVSYNEQFF. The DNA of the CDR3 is TGCGCCAGCAGCTTTCTAGAGGTCTCCTACAATGAGCAGTTCTTC.

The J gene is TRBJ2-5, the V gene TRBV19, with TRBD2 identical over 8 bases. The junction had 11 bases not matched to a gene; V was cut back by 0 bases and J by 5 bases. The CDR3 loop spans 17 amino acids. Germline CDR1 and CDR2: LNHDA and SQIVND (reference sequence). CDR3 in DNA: TGTGCCAGTAGTATAGAGGGGGTGGGGACTAGACTGGAGACCCAGTACTTC. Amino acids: CASSIEGVGTRLETQYF.

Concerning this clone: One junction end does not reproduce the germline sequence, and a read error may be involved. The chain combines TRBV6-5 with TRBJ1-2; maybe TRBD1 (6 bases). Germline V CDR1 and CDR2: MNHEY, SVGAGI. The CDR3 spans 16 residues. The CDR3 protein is CASSFRQGFRNYGYAF. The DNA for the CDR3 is TGTGCCAGCAGTTTTCGCCAGGGGTTCCGAAACTATGGCTACGCCTTC.

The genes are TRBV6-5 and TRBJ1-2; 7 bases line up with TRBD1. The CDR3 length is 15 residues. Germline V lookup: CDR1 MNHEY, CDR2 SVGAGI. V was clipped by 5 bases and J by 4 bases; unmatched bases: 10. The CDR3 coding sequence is TGTGCCAGCAGTCCACCGGGACAGCCGTCCTATGGCTACACCTTC. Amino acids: CASSPPGQPSYGYTF.

The DNA for the CDR3 is TGCGCCAGCAGCTTGGCCTCATTGGGAGGGAACTACGAGCAGTACTTC. It encodes CASSLASLGGNYEQYF. This sequence joins TRBV5-1 and TRBJ2-7, with 7 bases identical to TRBD2. Germline V gives CDR1 SGHRS, CDR2 YFSETQ. The CDR3 covers 16 residues. V lost 0 bases and J lost 3; bases outside the gene matches: 9.

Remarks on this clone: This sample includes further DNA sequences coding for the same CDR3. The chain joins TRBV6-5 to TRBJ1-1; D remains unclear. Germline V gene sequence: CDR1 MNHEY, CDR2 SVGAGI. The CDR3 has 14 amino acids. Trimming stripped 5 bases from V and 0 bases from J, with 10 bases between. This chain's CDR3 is CASSQRQLNTEAFF. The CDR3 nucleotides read TGTGCCAGCAGTCAACGCCAGTTGAACACTGAAGCTTTCTTT.

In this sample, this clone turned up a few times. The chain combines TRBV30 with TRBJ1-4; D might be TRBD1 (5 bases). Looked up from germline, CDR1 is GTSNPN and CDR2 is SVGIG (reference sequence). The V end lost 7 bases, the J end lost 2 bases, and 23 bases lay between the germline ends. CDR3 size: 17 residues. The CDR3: CASQSGGRGGTNEKLFF. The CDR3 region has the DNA TGTGCCTCCCAGAGCGGGGGACGGGGTGGGACTAATGAAAAACTGTTTTTT.

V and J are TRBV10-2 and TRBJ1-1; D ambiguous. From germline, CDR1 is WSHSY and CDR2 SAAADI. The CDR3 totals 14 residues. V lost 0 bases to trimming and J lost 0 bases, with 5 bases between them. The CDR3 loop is CASSESSVNTEAFF. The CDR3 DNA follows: TGCGCCAGCAGTGAGTCCTCGGTGAACACTGAAGCTTTCTTT.

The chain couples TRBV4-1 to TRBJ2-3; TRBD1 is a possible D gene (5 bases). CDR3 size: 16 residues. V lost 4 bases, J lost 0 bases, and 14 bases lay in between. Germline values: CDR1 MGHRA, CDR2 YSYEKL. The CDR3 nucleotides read TGCGCCAGCAGCCTCCTGGGGCTCCCTAGCACAGATACGCAGTATTTT. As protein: CASSLLGLPSTDTQYF.

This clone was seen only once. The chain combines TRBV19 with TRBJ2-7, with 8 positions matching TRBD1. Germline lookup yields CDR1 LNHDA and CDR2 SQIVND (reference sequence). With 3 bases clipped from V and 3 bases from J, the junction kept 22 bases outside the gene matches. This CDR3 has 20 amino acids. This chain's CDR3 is CASSMRRPMTGVPPLYEQYF. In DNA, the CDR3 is TGTGCCAGTAGTATGAGGCGGCCGATGACAGGGGTCCCTCCTCTCTACGAGCAGTACTTC.

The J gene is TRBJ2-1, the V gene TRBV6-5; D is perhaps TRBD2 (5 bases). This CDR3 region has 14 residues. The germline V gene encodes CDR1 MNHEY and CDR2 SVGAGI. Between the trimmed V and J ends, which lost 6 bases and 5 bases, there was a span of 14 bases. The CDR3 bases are TGTGCCAGCAGGTTCTTGAGGGCCCACAATGAGCAGTTCTTC. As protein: CASRFLRAHNEQFF.

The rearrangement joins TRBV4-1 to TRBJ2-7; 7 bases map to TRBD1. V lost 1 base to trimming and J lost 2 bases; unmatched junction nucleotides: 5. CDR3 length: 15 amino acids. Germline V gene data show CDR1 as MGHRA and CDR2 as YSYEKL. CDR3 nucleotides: TGCGCCAGCAGCCAAGTTGGGACAGTAACCTACGAGCAGTACTTC. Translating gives CASSQVGTVTYEQYF.

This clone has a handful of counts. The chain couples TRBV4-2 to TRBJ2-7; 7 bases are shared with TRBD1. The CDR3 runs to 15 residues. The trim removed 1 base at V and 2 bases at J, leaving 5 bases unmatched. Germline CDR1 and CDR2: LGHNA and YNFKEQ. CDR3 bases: TGTGCCAGCAGCCAAGCACAGGGGCCTACCTACGAGCAGTACTTC. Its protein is CASSQAQGPTYEQYF.

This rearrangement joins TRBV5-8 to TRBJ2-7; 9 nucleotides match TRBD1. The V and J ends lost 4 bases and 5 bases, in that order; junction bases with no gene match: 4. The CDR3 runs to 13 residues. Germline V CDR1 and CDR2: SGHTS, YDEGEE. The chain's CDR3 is CASSRGQGDEQYF. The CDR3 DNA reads TGTGCCAGCAGCCGGGGACAGGGAGACGAGCAGTACTTC.

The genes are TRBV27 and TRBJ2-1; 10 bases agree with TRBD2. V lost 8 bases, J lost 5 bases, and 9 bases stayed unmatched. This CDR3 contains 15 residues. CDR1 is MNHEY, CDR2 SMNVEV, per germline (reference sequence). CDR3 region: CASGKWTSGNNEQFF. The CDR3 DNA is TGTGCCAGCGGGAAATGGACTAGCGGAAACAATGAGCAGTTCTTC.

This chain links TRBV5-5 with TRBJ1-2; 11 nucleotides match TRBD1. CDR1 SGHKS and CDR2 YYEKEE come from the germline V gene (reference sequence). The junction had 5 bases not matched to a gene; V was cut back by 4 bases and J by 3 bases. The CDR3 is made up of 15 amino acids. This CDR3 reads CASSPRTGGYYGYTF. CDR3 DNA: TGTGCCAGCAGCCCGCGGACAGGGGGCTACTATGGCTACACCTTC.

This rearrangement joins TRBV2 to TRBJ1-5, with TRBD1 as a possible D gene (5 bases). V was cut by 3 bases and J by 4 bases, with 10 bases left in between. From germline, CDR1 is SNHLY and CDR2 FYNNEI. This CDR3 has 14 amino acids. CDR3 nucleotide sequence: TGTGCCAGCAGTGATTGGGGGGGGAATCAGCCCCAGCATTTT. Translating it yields CASSDWGGNQPQHF.

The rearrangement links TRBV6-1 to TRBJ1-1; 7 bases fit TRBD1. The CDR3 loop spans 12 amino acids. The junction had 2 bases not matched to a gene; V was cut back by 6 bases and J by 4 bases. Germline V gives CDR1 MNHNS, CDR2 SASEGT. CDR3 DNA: TGTGCCAGCAGGCCAGGGGGCACTGAAGCTTTCTTT. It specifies CASRPGGTEAFF.

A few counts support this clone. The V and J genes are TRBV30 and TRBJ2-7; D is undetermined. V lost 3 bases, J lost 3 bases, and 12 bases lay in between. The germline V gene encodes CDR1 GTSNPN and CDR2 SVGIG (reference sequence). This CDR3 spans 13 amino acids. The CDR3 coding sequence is TGTGCCTGGAGGCTTGAGAGGCGCTACGAGCAGTACTTC. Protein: CAWRLERRYEQYF.

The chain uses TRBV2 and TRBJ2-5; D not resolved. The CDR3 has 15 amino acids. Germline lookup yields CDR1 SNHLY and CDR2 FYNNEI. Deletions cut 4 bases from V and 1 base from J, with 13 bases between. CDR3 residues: CASSASRNSQETQYF. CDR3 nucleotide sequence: TGTGCCAGCAGTGCGTCGAGGAACTCCCAAGAGACCCAGTACTTC.

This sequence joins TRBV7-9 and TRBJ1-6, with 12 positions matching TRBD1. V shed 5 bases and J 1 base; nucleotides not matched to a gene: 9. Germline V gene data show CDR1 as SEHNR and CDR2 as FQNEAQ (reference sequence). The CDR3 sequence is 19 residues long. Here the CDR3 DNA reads TGTGCCAGCAGCGTCGGGACAGGGGGCCAAGGGTCCTATAATTCACCCCTCCACTTT. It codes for CASSVGTGGQGSYNSPLHF.

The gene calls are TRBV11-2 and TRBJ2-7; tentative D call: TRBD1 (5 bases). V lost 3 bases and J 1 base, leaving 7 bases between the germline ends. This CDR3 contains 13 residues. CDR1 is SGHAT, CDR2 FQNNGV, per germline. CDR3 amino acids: CASSLAGSYEQYF. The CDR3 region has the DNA TGTGCCAGCAGCTTGGCAGGGTCCTACGAGCAGTACTTC.

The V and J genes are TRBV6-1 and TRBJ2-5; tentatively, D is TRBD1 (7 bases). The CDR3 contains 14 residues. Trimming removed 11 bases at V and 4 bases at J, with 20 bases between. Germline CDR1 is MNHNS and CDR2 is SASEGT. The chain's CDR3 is CALAGGGGRETQYF. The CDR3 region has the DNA TGTGCCCTCGCAGGAGGGGGCGGACGAGAGACCCAGTACTTC.